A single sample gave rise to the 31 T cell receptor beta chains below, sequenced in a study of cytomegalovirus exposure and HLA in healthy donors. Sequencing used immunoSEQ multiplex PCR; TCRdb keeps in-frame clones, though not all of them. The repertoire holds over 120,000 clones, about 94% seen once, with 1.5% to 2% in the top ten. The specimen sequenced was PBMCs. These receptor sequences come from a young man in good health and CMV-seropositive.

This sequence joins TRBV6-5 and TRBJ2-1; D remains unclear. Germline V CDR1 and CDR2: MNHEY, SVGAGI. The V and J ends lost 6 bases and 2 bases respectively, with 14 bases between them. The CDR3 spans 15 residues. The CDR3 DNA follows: TGTGCCAGCAGGCTAGTCCTTGGCCCCTACAATGAGCAGTTCTTC. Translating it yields CASRLVLGPYNEQFF.

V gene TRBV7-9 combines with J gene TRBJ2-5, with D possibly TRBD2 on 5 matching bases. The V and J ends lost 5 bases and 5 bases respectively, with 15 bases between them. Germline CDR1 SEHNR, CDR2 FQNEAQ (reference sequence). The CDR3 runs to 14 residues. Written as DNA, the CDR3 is TGTGCCAGCAGCCACATTCGAGGGTTGGAGACCCAGTACTTC. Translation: CASSHIRGLETQYF.

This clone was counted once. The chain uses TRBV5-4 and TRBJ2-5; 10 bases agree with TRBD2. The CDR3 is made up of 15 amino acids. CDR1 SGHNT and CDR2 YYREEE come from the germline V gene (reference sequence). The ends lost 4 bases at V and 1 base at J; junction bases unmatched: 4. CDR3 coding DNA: TGTGCCAGCAGCCTCTGGACTAGCGGCCAAGAGACCCAGTACTTC. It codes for CASSLWTSGQETQYF.

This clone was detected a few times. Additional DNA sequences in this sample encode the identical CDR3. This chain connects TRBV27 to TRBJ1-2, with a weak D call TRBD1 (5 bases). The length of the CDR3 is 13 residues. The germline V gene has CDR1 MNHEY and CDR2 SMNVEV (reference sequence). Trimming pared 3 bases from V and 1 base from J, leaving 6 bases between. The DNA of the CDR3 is TGTGCCAGCAGTTTGGGGGGTAACTATGGCTACACCTTC. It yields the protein CASSLGGNYGYTF.

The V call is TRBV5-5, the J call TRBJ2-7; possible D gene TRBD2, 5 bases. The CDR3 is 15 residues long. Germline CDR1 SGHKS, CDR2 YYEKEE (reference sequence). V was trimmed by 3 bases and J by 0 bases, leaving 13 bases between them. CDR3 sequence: CASSSQGLSSYEQYF. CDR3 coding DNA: TGTGCCAGCAGCTCACAAGGACTGAGCTCCTACGAGCAGTACTTC.

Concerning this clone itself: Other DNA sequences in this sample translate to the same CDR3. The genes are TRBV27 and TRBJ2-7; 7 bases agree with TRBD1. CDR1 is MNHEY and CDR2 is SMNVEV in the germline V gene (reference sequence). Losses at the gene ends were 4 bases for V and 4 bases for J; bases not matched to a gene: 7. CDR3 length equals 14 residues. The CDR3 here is CASSYRDSSYEQYF. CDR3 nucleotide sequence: TGTGCCAGCAGTTACCGGGACAGTTCGTACGAGCAGTACTTC.

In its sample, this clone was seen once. In DNA, the CDR3 is TGTGCCAGCAGTGAGCAGGGGGATCGCCAGCCCCAGCATTTT. It codes for CASSEQGDRQPQHF. The chain links TRBV2 to TRBJ1-5; 7 bases map to TRBD1. The CDR3 loop spans 14 amino acids. Germline lookup yields CDR1 SNHLY and CDR2 FYNNEI. The V gene end was trimmed by 3 bases and the J gene end by 7 bases; junction bases not matched to a gene: 6.

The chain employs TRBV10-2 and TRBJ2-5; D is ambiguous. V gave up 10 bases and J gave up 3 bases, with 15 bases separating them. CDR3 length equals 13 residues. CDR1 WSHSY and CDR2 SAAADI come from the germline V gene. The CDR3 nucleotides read TGCGCCACCCGGTTCGACGACAAAGAGACCCAGTACTTC. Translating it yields CATRFDDKETQYF.

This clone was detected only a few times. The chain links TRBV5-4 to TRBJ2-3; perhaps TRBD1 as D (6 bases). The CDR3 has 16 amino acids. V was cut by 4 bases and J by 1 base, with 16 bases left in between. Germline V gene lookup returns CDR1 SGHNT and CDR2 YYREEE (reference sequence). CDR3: CASSTLGGSGTDTQYF. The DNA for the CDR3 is TGTGCCAGCAGCACACTAGGGGGATCTGGCACAGATACGCAGTATTTT.

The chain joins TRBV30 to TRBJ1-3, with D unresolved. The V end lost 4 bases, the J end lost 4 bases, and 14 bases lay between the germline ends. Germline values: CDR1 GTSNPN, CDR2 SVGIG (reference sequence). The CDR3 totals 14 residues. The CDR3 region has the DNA TGTGCCTGGAAGAAAGTAGAAATGGGAAACACCATATATTTT. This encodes CAWKKVEMGNTIYF.

The CDR3 loop reads CASSSQGGELFF. The CDR3 DNA follows: TGTGCCAGCAGCTCTCAGGGCGGGGAGCTGTTTTTT. The chain couples TRBV11-3 to TRBJ2-2; a weak D match, TRBD1 (5 bases). In germline, CDR1 is SGHNT, CDR2 YENEEA. With 4 bases removed from V and 7 bases from J, the gap between germline ends came to 7 bases. The CDR3 spans 12 residues. The full variable domain, in which reference TRBV11-3 and TRBJ2-2 provide the parts outside the CDR3, is EAGVVQSPRYKIIEKKQPVAFWCNPISGHNTLYWYLQNLGQGPELLIRYENEEAVDDSQLPKDRFSAERLKGVDSTLKIQPAELGDSAVYLCASSSQGGELFFGEGSRLTVL.

CDR3: CASSLASGYSYNEQFF. CDR3 in DNA: TGCGCCAGCAGCTTGGCTAGCGGATACTCCTACAATGAGCAGTTCTTC. The chain uses TRBV5-1 and TRBJ2-1, with 7 nucleotides matching TRBD2. V shed 0 bases, J shed 0 bases, and the junction held 3 bases outside the gene matches. The germline V gene encodes CDR1 SGHRS and CDR2 YFSETQ. The CDR3 sequence is 16 residues long.

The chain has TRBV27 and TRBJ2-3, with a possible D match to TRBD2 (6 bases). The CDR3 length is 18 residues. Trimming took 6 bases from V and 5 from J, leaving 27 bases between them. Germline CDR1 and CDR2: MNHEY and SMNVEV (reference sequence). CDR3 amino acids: CASSSLMSLAKLRDTQYF. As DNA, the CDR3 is TGTGCCAGCAGCTCCCTTATGAGTCTAGCGAAGCTTAGAGATACGCAGTATTTT.

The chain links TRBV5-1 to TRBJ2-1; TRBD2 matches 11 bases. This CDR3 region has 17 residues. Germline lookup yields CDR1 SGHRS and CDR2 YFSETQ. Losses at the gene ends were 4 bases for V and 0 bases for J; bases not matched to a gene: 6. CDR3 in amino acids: CASSRLAGSSSYNEQFF. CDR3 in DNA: TGCGCCAGCAGCCGACTAGCGGGATCGAGCTCCTACAATGAGCAGTTCTTC.

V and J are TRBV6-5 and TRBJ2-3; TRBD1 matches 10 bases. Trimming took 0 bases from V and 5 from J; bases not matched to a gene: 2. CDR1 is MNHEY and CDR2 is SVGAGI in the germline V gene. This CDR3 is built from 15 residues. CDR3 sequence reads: CASSYSDRGGDTQYF. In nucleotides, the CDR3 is TGTGCCAGCAGTTACTCGGACAGGGGGGGAGATACGCAGTATTTT.

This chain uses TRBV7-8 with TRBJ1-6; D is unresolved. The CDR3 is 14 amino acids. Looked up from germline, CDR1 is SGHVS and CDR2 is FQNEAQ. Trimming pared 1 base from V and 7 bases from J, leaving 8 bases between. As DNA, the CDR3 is TGTGCCAGCAGCTTAGGAGGCCTCAATTCACCCCTCCACTTT. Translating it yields CASSLGGLNSPLHF.

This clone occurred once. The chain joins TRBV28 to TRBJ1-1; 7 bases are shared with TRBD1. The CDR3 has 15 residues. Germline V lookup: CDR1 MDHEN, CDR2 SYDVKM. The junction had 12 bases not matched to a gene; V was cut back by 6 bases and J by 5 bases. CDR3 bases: TGTGCCAGCAGGCCTACGACAGGGTTTGATACTGAAGCTTTCTTT. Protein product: CASRPTTGFDTEAFF.

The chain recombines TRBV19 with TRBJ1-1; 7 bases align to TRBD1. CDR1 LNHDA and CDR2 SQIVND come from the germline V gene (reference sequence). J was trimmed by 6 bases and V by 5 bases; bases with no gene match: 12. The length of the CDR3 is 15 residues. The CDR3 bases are TGTGCCAGTAGTTATAAGGGGGCAGGGGAGGCTGAAGCTTTCTTT. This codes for CASSYKGAGEAEAFF. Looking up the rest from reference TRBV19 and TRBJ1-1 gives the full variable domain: DGGITQSPKYLFRKEGQNVTLSCEQNLNHDAMYWYRQDPGQGLRLIYYSQIVNDFQKGDIAEGYSVSREKKESFPLTVTSAQKNPTAFYLCASSYKGAGEAEAFFGQGTRLTVV.

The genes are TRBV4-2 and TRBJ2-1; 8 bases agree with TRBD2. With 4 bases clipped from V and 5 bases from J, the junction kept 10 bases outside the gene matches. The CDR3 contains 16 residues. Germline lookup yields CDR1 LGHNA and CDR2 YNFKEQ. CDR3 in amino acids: CASSRPTSGGDNEQFF. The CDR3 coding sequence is TGTGCCAGCAGCCGGCCAACTAGCGGAGGGGACAATGAGCAGTTCTTC.

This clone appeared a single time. The CDR3 region has the DNA TGCAGCGTTGAAGATAGCGGGACTAACTACGAGCAGTACTTC. Its translation: CSVEDSGTNYEQYF. The chain recombines TRBV29-1 with TRBJ2-7; TRBD2 aligns across 8 bases. Losses at the gene ends were 0 bases for V and 3 bases for J; bases not matched to a gene: 4. CDR1 and CDR2 (germline): SQVTM, ANQGSEA. The CDR3 is made up of 14 amino acids.

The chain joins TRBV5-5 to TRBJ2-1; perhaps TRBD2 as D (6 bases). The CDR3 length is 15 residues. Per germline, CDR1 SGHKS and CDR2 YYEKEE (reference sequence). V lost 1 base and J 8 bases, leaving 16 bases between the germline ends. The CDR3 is CASSLSLATWDEQFF. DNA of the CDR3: TGTGCCAGCAGCTTGTCCCTAGCGACCTGGGATGAGCAGTTCTTC.

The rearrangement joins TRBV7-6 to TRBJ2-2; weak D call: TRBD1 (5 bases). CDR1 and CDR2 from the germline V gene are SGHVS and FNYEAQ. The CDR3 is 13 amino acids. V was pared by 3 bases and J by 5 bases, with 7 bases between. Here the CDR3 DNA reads TGTGCCAGCAGCTTGACAGAGACCGGGGAGCTGTTTTTT. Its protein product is CASSLTETGELFF.

The CDR3 DNA reads as TGTGCCACCAGCAGAGTTAGGGACAGGGTTTTTGGAAACACCATATATTTT. As protein: CATSRVRDRVFGNTIYF. The rearrangement links TRBV15 to TRBJ1-3; 9 nucleotides line up with TRBD1. This CDR3 comprises 17 residues. CDR1 and CDR2 from the germline V gene are LNHNV and YYDKDF (reference sequence). V gave up 1 base and J gave up 3 bases; unmatched junction bases: 7.

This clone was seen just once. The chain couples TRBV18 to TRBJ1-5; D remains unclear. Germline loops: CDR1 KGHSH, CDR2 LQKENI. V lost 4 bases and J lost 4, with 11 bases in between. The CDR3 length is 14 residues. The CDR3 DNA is TGTGCCAGCTCACTCGGACCGGGGAATCAGCCCCAGCATTTT. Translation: CASSLGPGNQPQHF.

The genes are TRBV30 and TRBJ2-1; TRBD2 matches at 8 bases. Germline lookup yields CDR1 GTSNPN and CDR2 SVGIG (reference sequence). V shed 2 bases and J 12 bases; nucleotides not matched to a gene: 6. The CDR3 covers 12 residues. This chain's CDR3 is CAWSLVAGWQFF. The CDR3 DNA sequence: TGTGCCTGGAGTCTTGTAGCGGGATGGCAGTTCTTC. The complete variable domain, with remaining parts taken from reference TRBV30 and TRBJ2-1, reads SQTIHQWPATLVQPVGSPLSLECTVEGTSNPNLYWYRQAAGRGLQLLFYSVGIGQISSEVPQNLSASRPQDRQFILSSKKLLLSDSGFYLCAWSLVAGWQFFGPGTRLTVL.

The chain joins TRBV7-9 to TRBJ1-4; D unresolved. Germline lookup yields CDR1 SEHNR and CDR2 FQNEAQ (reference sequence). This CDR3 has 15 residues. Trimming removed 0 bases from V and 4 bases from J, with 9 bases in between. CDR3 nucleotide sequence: TGTGCCAGCAGCTTAGCGAAGAGGGATAATGAAAAACTGTTTTTT. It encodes CASSLAKRDNEKLFF. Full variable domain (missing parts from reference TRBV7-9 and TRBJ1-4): DTGVSQNPRHKITKRGQNVTFRCDPISEHNRLYWYRQTLGQGPEFLTYFQNEAQLEKSRLLSDRFSAERPKGSFSTLEIQRTEQGDSAMYLCASSLAKRDNEKLFFGSGTQLSVL.

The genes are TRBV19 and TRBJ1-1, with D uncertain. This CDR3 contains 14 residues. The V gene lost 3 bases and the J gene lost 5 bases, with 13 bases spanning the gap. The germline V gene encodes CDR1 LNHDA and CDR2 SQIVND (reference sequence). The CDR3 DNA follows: TGTGCCAGTAGTATGAGGAATTCCCGGACTGAAGCTTTCTTT. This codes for CASSMRNSRTEAFF.

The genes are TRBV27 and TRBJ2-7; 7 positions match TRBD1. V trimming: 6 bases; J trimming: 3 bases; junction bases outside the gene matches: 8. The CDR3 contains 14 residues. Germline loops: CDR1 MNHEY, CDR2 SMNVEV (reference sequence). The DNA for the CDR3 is TGTGCCAGCAGACCCCGGGACAGCGACTACGAGCAGTACTTC. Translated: CASRPRDSDYEQYF.

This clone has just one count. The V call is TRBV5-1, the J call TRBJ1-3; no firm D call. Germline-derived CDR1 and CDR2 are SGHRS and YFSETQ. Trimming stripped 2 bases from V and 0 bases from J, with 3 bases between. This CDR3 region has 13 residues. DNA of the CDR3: TGCGCCAGCAGCTTCGGCTCTGGAAACACCATATATTTT. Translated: CASSFGSGNTIYF.

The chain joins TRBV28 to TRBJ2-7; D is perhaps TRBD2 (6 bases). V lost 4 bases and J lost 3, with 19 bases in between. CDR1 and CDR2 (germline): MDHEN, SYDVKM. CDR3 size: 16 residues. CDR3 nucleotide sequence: TGTGCCAGCAGTTCCGACCGGGGGAATACATACTACGAGCAGTACTTC. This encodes CASSSDRGNTYYEQYF.

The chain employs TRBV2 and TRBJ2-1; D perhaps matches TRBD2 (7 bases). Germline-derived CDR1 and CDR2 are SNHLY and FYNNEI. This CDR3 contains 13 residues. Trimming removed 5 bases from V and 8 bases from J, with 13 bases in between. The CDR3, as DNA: TGTGCCAGCAGTAAAGAGGGGGGGGATGAGCAGTTCTTC. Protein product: CASSKEGGDEQFF.